Listed below are T cell receptor beta chains from one sample, sequenced in a study of blood T cell repertoires in COVID-19. This table comes from immunoSEQ multiplex PCR, and its TCRdb copy is limited to in-frame clones, with some not included. Altogether 130,000 to 150,000 clones are present, about four fifths being singletons, with the ten largest covering 5.8%. Specimen: PBMCs or T cells enriched from blood (not recorded which). The receptors here all came from a woman in her forties or fifties who had been exposed to COVID-19. Both conserved end residues are part of each CDR3. The D gene is left open where the match is weak. The listing skips clone size in some rows; elsewhere it reads once, few, many or a size class.

cdr3_nt: TGTGCCAGCAGACGGACATCTACACTTGAAAAACTGTTTTTT
cdr3_aa: CASRRTSTLEKLFF
d_call: .
clone_size: .
v_call: TRBV27
j_call: TRBJ1-4

cdr3_nt: TGTGCCAGCAGCCGAAATCCCCGACTAGCGGGGGGACTGAACACCGGGGAGCTGTTTTTT
cdr3_aa: CASSRNPRLAGGLNTGELFF
d_call: TRBD2
clone_size: once
v_call: TRBV7-3
j_call: TRBJ2-2

cdr3_nt: TGTGCCAGCAGCTTAGTCCAAGGACTTCTTATAGGAGCCTATGGCTACACCTTC
cdr3_aa: CASSLVQGLLIGAYGYTF
d_call: .
clone_size: many
v_call: TRBV7-9
j_call: TRBJ1-2

cdr3_nt: TGTGCCAGCAGCCGCTTAGTTAGACAGGGGGCCAATCAGCCCCAGCATTTT
cdr3_aa: CASSRLVRQGANQPQHF
d_call: .
clone_size: once
v_call: TRBV21-1
j_call: TRBJ1-5

cdr3_nt: TGCGCCAGCAGCCCCCGCGACACTCTGCTTGACTATGGCTACACCTTC
cdr3_aa: CASSPRDTLLDYGYTF
d_call: .
clone_size: .
v_call: TRBV4-3
j_call: TRBJ1-2

cdr3_nt: TGTGCCACCAGCAGAGATTTGGCCCTCTTGCATGAGCAGTTCTTC
cdr3_aa: CATSRDLALLHEQFF
d_call: .
clone_size: .
v_call: TRBV15
j_call: TRBJ2-1

cdr3_nt: TGTGCCAGCAGTTGGGGACTAGCGGGGGGCTCCTACGAGCAGTACTTC
cdr3_aa: CASSWGLAGGSYEQYF
d_call: TRBD2
clone_size: .
v_call: TRBV6-2/TRBV6-3
j_call: TRBJ2-7

cdr3_nt: TGTGCAGCGGGCGGGACTACCCGCAGGCTGGAGACCCAGTACTTC
cdr3_aa: CAAGGTTRRLETQYF
d_call: .
clone_size: .
v_call: TRBV21-1
j_call: TRBJ2-5

cdr3_nt: TGTGCCAGCAGTACCCCCGGGACTTCCCGGCCCCAGCATTTT
cdr3_aa: CASSTPGTSRPQHF
d_call: .
clone_size: .
v_call: TRBV6-2/TRBV6-3
j_call: TRBJ1-5

cdr3_nt: TGCGCCAGCAGTGAGTCGGGTCGAGCATACGGGGGTGAGCAGTTCTTC
cdr3_aa: CASSESGRAYGGEQFF
d_call: .
clone_size: .
v_call: TRBV10-1
j_call: TRBJ2-1

cdr3_nt: TGTGCCAGCAGCAGTACAGGGGTGGCTAATGAAAAACTGTTTTTT
cdr3_aa: CASSSTGVANEKLFF
d_call: TRBD1
clone_size: few
v_call: TRBV7-9
j_call: TRBJ1-4

cdr3_nt: TGCGCCAGCAGTGACTCGCGGAGAATGAACACTGAAGCTTTCTTT
cdr3_aa: CASSDSRRMNTEAFF
d_call: .
clone_size: .
v_call: TRBV10-1
j_call: TRBJ1-1

cdr3_nt: TGTGCCAGCAGAACGGGACAGGGGTCCGGGGAGCAGTACTTC
cdr3_aa: CASRTGQGSGEQYF
d_call: TRBD1
clone_size: .
v_call: TRBV7-9
j_call: TRBJ2-7

cdr3_nt: TGCGCCAGCAGCTTGGTCGGGGGGCCCGGTGGCTACACCTTC
cdr3_aa: CASSLVGGPGGYTF
d_call: .
clone_size: .
v_call: TRBV5-1
j_call: TRBJ1-2

cdr3_nt: TGTGCCACCAGCAGAGCCGGGACAGGGATCTTTGAAGCTTTCTTT
cdr3_aa: CATSRAGTGIFEAFF
d_call: TRBD1
clone_size: once
v_call: TRBV15
j_call: TRBJ1-1